This TCR beta chain originates from a study of cytomegalovirus exposure and HLA in healthy donors. The PCR made use of 60 Vbeta and 13 Jbeta primers. Profiling relied on immunoSEQ multiplex PCR, and the TCRdb table lists in-frame clones only, not all of them. This table holds around 150,000 clones, about 80% found once. The sample taken for sequencing was PBMCs. The source of this sequence is a man aged 40-50 years in good health and CMV-seropositive.

CDR3 bases: TGTGCCAGCAGCTCACGGACAGGGGCCACCGGGGAGCTGTTTTTT. It specifies CASSSRTGATGELFF. This rearrangement joins TRBV11-3 to TRBJ2-2; 9 bases fit TRBD1. CDR3 size: 15 residues. Trimming removed 4 bases from V and 4 bases from J; junction bases left unmatched: 4. Germline V gives CDR1 SGHNT, CDR2 YENEEA.